These T cell receptor beta chains were read from a single sample in a study of blood T cell repertoires in COVID-19. Profiling relied on immunoSEQ multiplex PCR, and the TCRdb table lists in-frame clones only, not all of them. The table lists around 200,000 clones, 81% of them singletons. Sequenced: PBMCs or T cells enriched from blood (not recorded which). The source of these receptors is a man aged 40-49 years who had recovered from COVID-19. Each CDR3 is given with its conserved first and last residue. D genes are given only for firm matches. The size field is filled for only some rows; it gives once, few, many or a size class.

V gene: TRBV19
clone size: -
J gene: TRBJ2-7
D gene: -
CDR3 DNA: TGTGCCAGTAGTATAGCGGGGGTCGATTACGAGCAGTACTTC
CDR3 protein: CASSIAGVDYEQYF

V gene: TRBV6-5
clone size: -
J gene: TRBJ2-7
D gene: -
CDR3 DNA: TGTGCCAGCAGTTACGAGTCTTCCTACGAGCAGTACTTC
CDR3 protein: CASSYESSYEQYF

V gene: TRBV25-1
clone size: once
J gene: TRBJ2-1
D gene: -
CDR3 DNA: TGTGCCAGCAGTGGGACAGCCCAGGGGTACAATGAGCAGTTCTTC
CDR3 protein: CASSGTAQGYNEQFF

V gene: TRBV15
clone size: -
J gene: TRBJ1-5
D gene: TRBD1
CDR3 DNA: TGTGCCACCAGCAGTGACCGGGACAGGGGTCGGCCCCAGCATTTT
CDR3 protein: CATSSDRDRGRPQHF

V gene: TRBV3-1/TRBV3-2
clone size: -
J gene: TRBJ1-2
D gene: TRBD1
CDR3 DNA: TGTGCCAGCAGCCACGGCAGGGGGCTCTACACCTTC
CDR3 protein: CASSHGRGLYTF

V gene: TRBV5-1
clone size: -
J gene: TRBJ2-3
D gene: -
CDR3 DNA: TGCGCCAGCAGCTCGTCTTTTTTCACAGATACGCAGTATTTT
CDR3 protein: CASSSSFFTDTQYF

V gene: TRBV5-6
clone size: -
J gene: TRBJ2-1
D gene: -
CDR3 DNA: TGTGCCAGCAGCTTGACTAGCCTAGAGCAGTTCTTC
CDR3 protein: CASSLTSLEQFF

V gene: TRBV6-5
clone size: -
J gene: TRBJ1-2
D gene: -
CDR3 DNA: TGTGCCAGCAGTTACGGGGGGGCGCGAGGCTACACCTTC
CDR3 protein: CASSYGGARGYTF

V gene: TRBV2
clone size: few
J gene: TRBJ1-4
D gene: -
CDR3 DNA: TGTGCCAGCCGAAGGGGTAATGAAAAACTGTTTTTT
CDR3 protein: CASRRGNEKLFF

V gene: TRBV29-1
clone size: -
J gene: TRBJ1-1
D gene: -
CDR3 DNA: TGCAGCGCCAAGACAGTGAACACTGAAGCTTTCTTT
CDR3 protein: CSAKTVNTEAFF

V gene: TRBV6-2/TRBV6-3
clone size: few
J gene: TRBJ1-1
D gene: TRBD1
CDR3 DNA: TGTGCCAGCAGTTACCTAAGGACAGGGGGCGAAGCTTTCTTT
CDR3 protein: CASSYLRTGGEAFF

V gene: TRBV6-6
clone size: -
J gene: TRBJ2-7
D gene: -
CDR3 DNA: TGTGCCACCAGTTTGAGCTCCTACGAGCAGTACTTC
CDR3 protein: CATSLSSYEQYF

V gene: TRBV4-1
clone size: -
J gene: TRBJ2-1
D gene: TRBD1
CDR3 DNA: TGCGCCAGCAGCCCAACACAGGGGGCTGATTTGGGTGAGCAGTTCTTC
CDR3 protein: CASSPTQGADLGEQFF

V gene: TRBV10-3
clone size: -
J gene: TRBJ1-1
D gene: -
CDR3 DNA: TGTGCCATCAGTGAATCCCAGGGAAACACTGAAGCTTTCTTT
CDR3 protein: CAISESQGNTEAFF

V gene: TRBV19
clone size: -
J gene: TRBJ1-1
D gene: -
CDR3 DNA: TGTGCCAGTAGTATAACTGGGGAGAGAGCTGAAGCTTTCTTT
CDR3 protein: CASSITGERAEAFF

V gene: TRBV21-1
clone size: -
J gene: TRBJ1-5
D gene: -
CDR3 DNA: TGTGCCAGCAGCAACGGGGGGCGAGATCAGCCCCAGCATTTT
CDR3 protein: CASSNGGRDQPQHF